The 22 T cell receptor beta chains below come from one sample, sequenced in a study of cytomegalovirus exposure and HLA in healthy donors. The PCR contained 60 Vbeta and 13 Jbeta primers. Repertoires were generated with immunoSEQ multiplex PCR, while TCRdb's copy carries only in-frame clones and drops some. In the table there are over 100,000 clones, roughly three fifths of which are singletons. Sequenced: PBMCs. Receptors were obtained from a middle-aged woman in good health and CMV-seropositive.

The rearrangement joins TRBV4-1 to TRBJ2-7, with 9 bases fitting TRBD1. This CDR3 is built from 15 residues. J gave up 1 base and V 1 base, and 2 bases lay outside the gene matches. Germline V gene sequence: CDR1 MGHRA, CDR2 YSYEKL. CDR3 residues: CASSQGGTGSYEQYF. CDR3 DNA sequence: TGCGCCAGCAGCCAAGGGGGGACAGGGTCCTACGAGCAGTACTTC.

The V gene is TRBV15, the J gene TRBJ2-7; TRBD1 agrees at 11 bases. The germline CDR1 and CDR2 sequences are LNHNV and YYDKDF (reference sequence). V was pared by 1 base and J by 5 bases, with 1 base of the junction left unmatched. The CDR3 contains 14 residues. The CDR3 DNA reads TGTGCCACCAGCAGAGGGACAGGGGGCAACGAGCAGTACTTC. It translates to CATSRGTGGNEQYF.

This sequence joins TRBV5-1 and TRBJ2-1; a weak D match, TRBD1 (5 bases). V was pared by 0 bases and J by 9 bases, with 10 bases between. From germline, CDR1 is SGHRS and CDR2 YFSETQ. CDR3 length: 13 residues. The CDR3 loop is CASSLEGSGEQFF. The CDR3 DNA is TGCGCCAGCAGCTTGGAGGGGTCGGGTGAGCAGTTCTTC.

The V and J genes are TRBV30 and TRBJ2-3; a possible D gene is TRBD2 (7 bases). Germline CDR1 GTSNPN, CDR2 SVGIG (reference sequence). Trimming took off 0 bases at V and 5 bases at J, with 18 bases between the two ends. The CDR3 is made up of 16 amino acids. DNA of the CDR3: TGTGCCTGGAGTGTACAGGGACTAAGGAAGGAAGATACGCAGTATTTT. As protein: CAWSVQGLRKEDTQYF. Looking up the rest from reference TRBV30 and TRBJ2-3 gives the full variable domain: SQTIHQWPATLVQPVGSPLSLECTVEGTSNPNLYWYRQAAGRGLQLLFYSVGIGQISSEVPQNLSASRPQDRQFILSSKKLLLSDSGFYLCAWSVQGLRKEDTQYFGPGTRLTVL.

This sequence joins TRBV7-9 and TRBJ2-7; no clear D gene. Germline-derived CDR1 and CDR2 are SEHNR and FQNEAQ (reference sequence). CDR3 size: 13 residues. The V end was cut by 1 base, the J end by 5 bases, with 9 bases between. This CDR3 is CASSLGSVNEQYF. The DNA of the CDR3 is TGTGCCAGCAGCTTAGGGTCGGTCAACGAGCAGTACTTC.

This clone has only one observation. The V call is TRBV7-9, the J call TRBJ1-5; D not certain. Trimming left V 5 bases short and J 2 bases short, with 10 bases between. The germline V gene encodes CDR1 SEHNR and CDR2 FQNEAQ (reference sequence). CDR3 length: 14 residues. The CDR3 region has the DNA TGTGCCAGCAGCGCTGACACCGGCAATCAGCCCCAGCATTTT. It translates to CASSADTGNQPQHF. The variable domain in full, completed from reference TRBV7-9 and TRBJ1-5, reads DTGVSQNPRHKITKRGQNVTFRCDPISEHNRLYWYRQTLGQGPEFLTYFQNEAQLEKSRLLSDRFSAERPKGSFSTLEIQRTEQGDSAMYLCASSADTGNQPQHFGDGTRLSIL.

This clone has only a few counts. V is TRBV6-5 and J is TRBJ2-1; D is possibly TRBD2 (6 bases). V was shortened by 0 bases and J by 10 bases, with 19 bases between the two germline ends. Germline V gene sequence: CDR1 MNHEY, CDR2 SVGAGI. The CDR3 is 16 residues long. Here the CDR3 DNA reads TGTGCCAGCAGTTACTCCGGGGGACTGCCGATGGAGGAGCAGTTCTTC. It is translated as CASSYSGGLPMEEQFF.

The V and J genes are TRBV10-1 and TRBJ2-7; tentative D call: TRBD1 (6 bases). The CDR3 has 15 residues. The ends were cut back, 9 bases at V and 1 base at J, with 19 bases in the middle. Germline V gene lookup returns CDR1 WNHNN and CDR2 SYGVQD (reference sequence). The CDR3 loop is CARIGTRLDSYEQYF. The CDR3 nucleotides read TGCGCCAGGATAGGGACAAGGCTCGATTCCTACGAGCAGTACTTC.

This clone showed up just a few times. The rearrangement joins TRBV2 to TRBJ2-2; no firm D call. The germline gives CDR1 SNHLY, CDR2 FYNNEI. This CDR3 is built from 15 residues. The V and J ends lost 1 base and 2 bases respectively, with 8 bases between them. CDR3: CASSEGGANTGELFF. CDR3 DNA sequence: TGTGCCAGCAGTGAAGGTGGAGCTAACACCGGGGAGCTGTTTTTT.

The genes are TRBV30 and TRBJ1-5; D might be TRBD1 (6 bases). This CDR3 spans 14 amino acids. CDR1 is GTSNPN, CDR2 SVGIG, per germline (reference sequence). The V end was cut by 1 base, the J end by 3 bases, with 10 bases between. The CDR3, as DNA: TGTGCCTGGAGTGCAGGGGCCCTCAATCAGCCCCAGCATTTT. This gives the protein CAWSAGALNQPQHF.

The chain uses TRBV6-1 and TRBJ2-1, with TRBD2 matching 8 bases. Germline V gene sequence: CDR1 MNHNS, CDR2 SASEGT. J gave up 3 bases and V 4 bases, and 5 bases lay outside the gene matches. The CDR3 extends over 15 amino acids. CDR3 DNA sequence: TGTGCCAGCAGTGGGGCCGGGACTAGCTACAATGAGCAGTTCTTC. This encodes CASSGAGTSYNEQFF.

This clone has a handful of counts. This chain's CDR3 is CSVDRGGEQYF. The CDR3 DNA follows: TGCAGCGTTGACAGGGGCGGCGAGCAGTACTTC. This rearrangement joins TRBV29-1 to TRBJ2-7, with a tentative D call TRBD1 (6 bases). V lost 3 bases and J lost 6, with 9 bases in between. The CDR3 loop spans 11 amino acids. The germline gives CDR1 SQVTM, CDR2 ANQGSEA.

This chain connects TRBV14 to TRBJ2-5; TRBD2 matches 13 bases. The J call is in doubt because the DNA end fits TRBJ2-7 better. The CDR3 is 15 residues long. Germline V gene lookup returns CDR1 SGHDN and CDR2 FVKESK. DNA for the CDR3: TGTGCCAGCAGCCATGCTAGACTAGCGGGAGGCGAGCAGTACTTC. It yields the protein CASSHARLAGGEQYF.

Written as DNA, the CDR3 is TGCACCAAACAGGGTGTCGGGGTACAAGAGACCCAGTACTTC. This gives the protein CTKQGVGVQETQYF. This chain joins TRBV1 and TRBJ2-5; the table's TRBD1 call for D was not verified on the DNA. TRBV1 is a known pseudogene. This CDR3 has 14 residues.

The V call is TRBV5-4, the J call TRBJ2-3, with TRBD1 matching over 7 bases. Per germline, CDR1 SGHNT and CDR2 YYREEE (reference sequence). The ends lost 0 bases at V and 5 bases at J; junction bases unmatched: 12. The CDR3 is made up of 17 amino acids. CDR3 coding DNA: TGTGCCAGCAGCTTGGCCAGCCGTAGGGGGCGCTTAGATACGCAGTATTTT. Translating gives CASSLASRRGRLDTQYF.

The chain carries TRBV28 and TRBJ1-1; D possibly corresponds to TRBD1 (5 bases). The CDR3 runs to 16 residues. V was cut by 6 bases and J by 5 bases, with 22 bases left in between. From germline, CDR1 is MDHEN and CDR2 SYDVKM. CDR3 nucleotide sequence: TGTGCCAGCAGCCCTTTAATCGGGACCCGGGGGACTGAAGCTTTCTTT. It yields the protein CASSPLIGTRGTEAFF.

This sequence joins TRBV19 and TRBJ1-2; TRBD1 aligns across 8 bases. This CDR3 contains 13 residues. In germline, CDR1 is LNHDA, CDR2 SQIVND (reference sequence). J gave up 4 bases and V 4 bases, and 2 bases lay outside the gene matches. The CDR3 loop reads CASSTGTGYGYTF. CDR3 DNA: TGTGCCAGTAGTACCGGGACAGGCTATGGCTACACCTTC.

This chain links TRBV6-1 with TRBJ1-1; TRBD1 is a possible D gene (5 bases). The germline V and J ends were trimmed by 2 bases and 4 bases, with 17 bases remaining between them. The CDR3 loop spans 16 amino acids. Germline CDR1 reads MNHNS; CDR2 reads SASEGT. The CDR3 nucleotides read TGTGCCAGCAGTGAATTCTCGGGGGGATGGAGCACTGAAGCTTTCTTT. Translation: CASSEFSGGWSTEAFF.

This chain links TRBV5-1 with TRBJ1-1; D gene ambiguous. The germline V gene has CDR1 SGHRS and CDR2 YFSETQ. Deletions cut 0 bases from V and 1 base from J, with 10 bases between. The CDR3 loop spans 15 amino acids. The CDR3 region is CASSLAGGSNTEAFF. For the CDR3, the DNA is TGCGCCAGCAGCTTGGCCGGAGGTTCGAACACTGAAGCTTTCTTT.

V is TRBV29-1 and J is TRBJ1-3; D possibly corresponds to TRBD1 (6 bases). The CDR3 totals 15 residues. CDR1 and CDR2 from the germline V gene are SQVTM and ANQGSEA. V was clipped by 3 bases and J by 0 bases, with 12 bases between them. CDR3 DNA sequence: TGCAGCGTTGATGAACAGGGCTCCTCTGGAAACACCATATATTTT. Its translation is CSVDEQGSSGNTIYF.

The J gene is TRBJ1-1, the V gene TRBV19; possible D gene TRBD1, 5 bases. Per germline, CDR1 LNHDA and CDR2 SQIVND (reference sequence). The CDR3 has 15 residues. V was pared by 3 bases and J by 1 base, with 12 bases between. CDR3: CASSMGLLRNTEAFF. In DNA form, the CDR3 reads TGTGCCAGTAGTATGGGACTTCTCCGGAACACTGAAGCTTTCTTT.

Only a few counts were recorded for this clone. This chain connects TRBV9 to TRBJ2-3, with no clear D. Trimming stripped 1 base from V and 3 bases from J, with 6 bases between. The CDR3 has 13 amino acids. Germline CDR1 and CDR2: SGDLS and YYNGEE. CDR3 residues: CASSVLQTDTQYF. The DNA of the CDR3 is TGTGCCAGCAGCGTATTACAAACAGATACGCAGTATTTT.